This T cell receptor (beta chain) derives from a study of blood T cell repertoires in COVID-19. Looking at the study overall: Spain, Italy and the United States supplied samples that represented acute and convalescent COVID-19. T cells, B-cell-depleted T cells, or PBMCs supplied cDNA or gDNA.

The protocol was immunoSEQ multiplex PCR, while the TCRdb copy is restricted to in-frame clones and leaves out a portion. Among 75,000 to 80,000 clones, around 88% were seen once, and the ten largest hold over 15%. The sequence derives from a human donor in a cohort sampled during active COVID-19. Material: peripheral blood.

CDR3 region: CASSVQGQAGTEAFF. CDR3 DNA sequence: TGTGCCAGCAGCGTACAGGGACAGGCGGGCACTGAAGCTTTCTTT. The rearrangement joins TRBV7-9 to TRBJ1-1; 8 nucleotides line up with TRBD1. CDR1 is SEHNR, CDR2 FQNEAQ, per germline (reference sequence). The CDR3 loop spans 15 amino acids. V was pared by 5 bases and J by 4 bases, with 9 bases of the junction left unmatched.